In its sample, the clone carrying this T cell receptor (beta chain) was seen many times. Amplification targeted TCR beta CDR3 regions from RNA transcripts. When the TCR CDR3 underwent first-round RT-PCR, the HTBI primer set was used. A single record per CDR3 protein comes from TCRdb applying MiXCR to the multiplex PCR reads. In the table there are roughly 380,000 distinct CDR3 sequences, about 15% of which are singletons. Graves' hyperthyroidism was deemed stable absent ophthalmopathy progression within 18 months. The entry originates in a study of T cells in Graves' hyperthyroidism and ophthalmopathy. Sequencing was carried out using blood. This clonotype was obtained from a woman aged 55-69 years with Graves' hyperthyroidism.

CDR3 DNA sequence: TGCAGTGCACTCGTAGCGGACCTTTACCAAGAGACCCAGTACTTC. As protein: CSALVADLYQETQYF. This chain connects TRBV20-1 to TRBJ2-5; D is perhaps TRBD2 (6 bases). The germline V gene has CDR1 DFQATT and CDR2 SNEGSKA (reference sequence). This CDR3 is 15 amino acids long. V lost 6 bases and J 0 bases, leaving 17 bases between the germline ends.